The next 14 T cell receptor beta chains were all read from a single sample in a study of blood T cell repertoires in COVID-19. Libraries were prepared by immunoSEQ multiplex PCR; TCRdb keeps only in-frame clonotypes and omits some of them. This sample has some 210,000 clones, with 84% found just once. Sequenced material: peripheral blood. The receptors here all came from a woman in her 70s with active or convalescent COVID-19.

The chain uses TRBV5-1 and TRBJ2-7; perhaps TRBD1 as D (6 bases). Trimming removed 4 bases at V and 3 bases at J, with 11 bases between. The germline V gene encodes CDR1 SGHRS and CDR2 YFSETQ. This CDR3 has 13 residues. The CDR3 loop reads CASSLRDIYEQYF. CDR3 DNA sequence: TGCGCCAGCAGCCTCCGGGACATCTACGAGCAGTACTTC.

J is TRBJ1-4 and V is TRBV5-1; 8 positions agree with TRBD1. Looked up from germline, CDR1 is SGHRS and CDR2 is YFSETQ. V lost 3 bases and J lost 6; bases outside the gene matches: 7. There are 15 residues in the CDR3. Here the CDR3 reads CASSYTGQGHEKLFF. For the CDR3, the DNA is TGCGCCAGCAGCTATACTGGACAGGGTCATGAAAAACTGTTTTTT.

The chain joins TRBV10-2 to TRBJ1-2; the D is unclear. Germline V lookup: CDR1 WSHSY, CDR2 SAAADI. The V and J ends lost 8 bases and 7 bases respectively, with 17 bases between them. This CDR3 comprises 13 residues. The CDR3 coding sequence is TGCGCCAGCCTGGAGGGCCAAGGTAGTGGCTACACCTTC. Protein sequence: CASLEGQGSGYTF.

Only one count was recorded for this clone. V usage is TRBV27 and J usage is TRBJ1-1; a possible D gene is TRBD1 (5 bases). The length of the CDR3 is 13 residues. Germline V gene lookup returns CDR1 MNHEY and CDR2 SMNVEV (reference sequence). Trimming stripped 3 bases from V and 7 bases from J, with 12 bases between. DNA of the CDR3: TGTGCCAGCAGTTTGACGAGGCAGGGTGAAGCTTTCTTT. It codes for CASSLTRQGEAFF.

The chain has TRBV9 and TRBJ2-2; D may be TRBD2 (6 bases). This CDR3 contains 16 residues. Germline assignment: CDR1 SGDLS and CDR2 YYNGEE. V was clipped by 6 bases and J by 5 bases, with 20 bases between them. The CDR3 loop is CASTNGAGRGTGELFF. The CDR3 DNA reads TGTGCCAGCACCAATGGTGCGGGAAGGGGAACCGGGGAGCTGTTTTTT.

This clone appeared a few times. The rearrangement links TRBV7-2 to TRBJ2-1; 8 nucleotides line up with TRBD2. J gave up 8 bases and V 5 bases, and 11 bases lay outside the gene matches. The CDR3 runs 15 residues. CDR1 and CDR2 from the germline V gene are SGHTA and FQGNSA. The CDR3 DNA reads as TGTGCCAGCAGCCCCGGGAGGGGAAGCTCCCATGAGCAGTTCTTC. Translated: CASSPGRGSSHEQFF.

CDR3 in DNA: TGCGCCAGCAGCTTGGACAGGGGAGGCTCTGGCTACACCTTC. Protein product: CASSLDRGGSGYTF. The genes are TRBV5-1 and TRBJ1-2; 7 bases fit TRBD1. CDR1 SGHRS and CDR2 YFSETQ come from the germline V gene. The V and J ends lost 0 bases and 7 bases, in that order; junction bases with no gene match: 6. The CDR3 runs 14 residues. The full variable domain, in which reference TRBV5-1 and TRBJ1-2 provide the parts outside the CDR3, is KAGVTQTPRYLIKTRGQQVTLSCSPISGHRSVSWYQQTPGQGLQFLFEYFSETQRNKGNFPGRFSGRQFSNSRSEMNVSTLELGDSALYLCASSLDRGGSGYTFGSGTRLTVV.

This clone appeared a single time. This rearrangement joins TRBV11-3 to TRBJ2-2; 8 bases align to TRBD2. CDR3 length equals 15 residues. Per germline, CDR1 SGHNT and CDR2 YENEEA. The V gene end was trimmed by 5 bases and the J gene end by 7 bases; junction bases not matched to a gene: 9. The DNA for the CDR3 is TGTGCCAGCAGCAAGATCGCGGGAGGTGGCGGGGAGCTGTTTTTT. Residues: CASSKIAGGGGELFF.

The chain recombines TRBV11-3 with TRBJ2-1; 8 bases align to TRBD1. The CDR3 length is 15 residues. The ends lost 5 bases at V and 4 bases at J; junction bases unmatched: 7. CDR1 is SGHNT and CDR2 is YENEEA in the germline V gene. In DNA form, the CDR3 reads TGTGCCAGCAGCACCGACAGGGGAACATACAATGAGCAGTTCTTC. It is translated as CASSTDRGTYNEQFF. Together with reference TRBV11-3 and TRBJ2-1, the CDR3 gives the full variable domain: EAGVVQSPRYKIIEKKQPVAFWCNPISGHNTLYWYLQNLGQGPELLIRYENEEAVDDSQLPKDRFSAERLKGVDSTLKIQPAELGDSAVYLCASSTDRGTYNEQFFGPGTRLTVL.

The chain is built from TRBV5-5 and TRBJ2-2; TRBD1 matches 7 bases. Germline V CDR1 and CDR2: SGHKS, YYEKEE (reference sequence). The CDR3 totals 15 residues. Trimming took 4 bases from V and 2 from J; bases not matched to a gene: 5. CDR3 protein: CASSTGTVNTGELFF. CDR3 DNA sequence: TGTGCCAGCAGCACCGGGACAGTCAACACCGGGGAGCTGTTTTTT.

J is TRBJ2-1 and V is TRBV14; 14 bases fit TRBD2. Looked up from germline, CDR1 is SGHDN and CDR2 is FVKESK. Trimming at V came to 4 bases and at J to 5 bases, leaving 13 bases not matched to a gene. The CDR3 extends over 19 amino acids. CDR3 DNA sequence: TGTGCCAGCAGCCCAGGCGCGACTCGGACTAGCGGGAGGAACAATGAGCAGTTCTTC. Its translation: CASSPGATRTSGRNNEQFF.

The chain recombines TRBV6-5 with TRBJ1-2, with a possible D match to TRBD1 (6 bases). The germline V and J ends were trimmed by 0 bases and 7 bases, with 18 bases remaining between them. This CDR3 comprises 16 residues. CDR1 MNHEY and CDR2 SVGAGI come from the germline V gene. CDR3 in amino acids: CASSYSRAGASGGYTF. CDR3 coding DNA: TGTGCCAGCAGTTACTCGAGGGCAGGGGCTTCGGGTGGCTACACCTTC.

The chain couples TRBV6-6 to TRBJ2-3, with TRBD2 matching 8 bases. Looked up from germline, CDR1 is MNHNY and CDR2 is SVGAGI (reference sequence). The CDR3 runs to 12 residues. With 6 bases clipped from V and 6 bases from J, the junction kept 2 bases outside the gene matches. The CDR3 bases are TGTGCCAGCAGCGCGGGGGGCGATACGCAGTATTTT. Amino acid sequence: CASSAGGDTQYF.

This chain links TRBV6-5 with TRBJ1-2; 8 bases map to TRBD1. Looked up from germline, CDR1 is MNHEY and CDR2 is SVGAGI. The trim removed 8 bases at V and 0 bases at J, leaving 5 bases unmatched. The CDR3 totals 14 residues. The CDR3 sequence: CASRRGQTNYGYTF. The DNA of the CDR3 is TGTGCCAGCCGCAGGGGGCAGACTAACTATGGCTACACCTTC.